The sequence of this TCR beta chain was determined in a study of CD8 T cells in Susac syndrome. With random hexamers, reverse transcription was performed on 0.5 to 1 ug of RNA. The authors amplified TCR beta CDR3 across 54 Vbeta and 13 Jbeta using immunoSEQ multiplex PCR. Using its own MiXCR run on the immunoSEQ multiplex PCR reads, TCRdb lists one record per CDR3 protein. This sample carries roughly 110,000 distinct CDR3 sequences, roughly 95% of them seen once, and the ten largest clones take approximately 0.41%. TEMRA cells were FACS-enriched and CD8+ and CD4+ T cells negatively isolated. The V segment lost 6 bases and the J segment 0 bases; nucleotides outside the gene matches: 4. This CDR3 spans 13 amino acids. From germline, CDR1 is SQVTM and CDR2 ANQGSEA.

The sequenced sample consisted of CD8+ T cells from PBMCs. The rearrangement joins TRBV29-1 to TRBJ2-7, with 8 bases that match TRBD2. The TCR originated in a human donor with Susac syndrome. The CDR3 region has the DNA TGCAGCGTAGATAGCGGGACCTCCTACGAGCAGTACTTC. Residues: CSVDSGTSYEQYF.